This entry lists 21 T cell receptor beta chains sequenced from one sample in a study of blood T cell repertoires in COVID-19 (TCRdb year 2020). Preparation of the library involved the immunoSEQ multiplex PCR assay. TCRdb carries this immuneACCESS record with in-frame sequences only. Its versions omit some clonotypes, under half of them owing to an unresolved V gene in the studies checked, with the rest unexplained. Present in this sample are around 270,000 clones, around 89% of which were seen just once. The ten most abundant clones make up about 4.6% of the sample. Sequencing was performed on peripheral blood. These receptors were obtained from a man aged 40-55 years with acute or convalescent COVID-19.

This chain uses TRBV7-2 with TRBJ2-2; TRBD1 is a possible D gene (6 bases). Per germline, CDR1 SGHTA and CDR2 FQGNSA. The CDR3 loop spans 14 amino acids. V was trimmed by 8 bases and J by 6 bases, leaving 16 bases between them. The CDR3: CASGRQGRSGELFF. CDR3 sequence (DNA): TGTGCCAGCGGCCGGCAGGGGCGGTCCGGGGAGCTGTTTTTT.

The genes are TRBV11-2 and TRBJ1-4; no definite D call. V was shortened by 1 base and J by 8 bases, with 5 bases between the two germline ends. The CDR3 totals 12 residues. Germline V gene sequence: CDR1 SGHAT, CDR2 FQNNGV. In DNA form, the CDR3 reads TGTGCCAGCAGCTTAGGAGGCGAAAAACTGTTTTTT. It specifies CASSLGGEKLFF. Supplemented by reference TRBV11-2 and TRBJ1-4, the full variable domain reads EAGVAQSPRYKIIEKRQSVAFWCNPISGHATLYWYQQILGQGPKLLIQFQNNGVVDDSQLPKDRFSAERLKGVDSTLKIQPAKLEDSAVYLCASSLGGEKLFFGSGTQLSVL.

V is TRBV24-1 and J is TRBJ2-1; D unclear. The CDR3 contains 13 residues. V was shortened by 7 bases and J by 1 base, with 7 bases between the two germline ends. Looked up from germline, CDR1 is KGHDR and CDR2 is SFDVKD. CDR3 residues: CATSPGSYNEQFF. For the CDR3, the DNA is TGTGCCACCAGCCCCGGGTCCTACAATGAGCAGTTCTTC.

The chain joins TRBV7-2 to TRBJ2-3; D is perhaps TRBD2 (5 bases). Trimming removed 4 bases at V and 0 bases at J, with 14 bases between. The germline V gene encodes CDR1 SGHTA and CDR2 FQGNSA. The CDR3 loop spans 16 amino acids. The CDR3 coding sequence is TGTGCCAGCAGCTCCTATCTAGCATCTAGCACAGATACGCAGTATTTT. Protein: CASSSYLASSTDTQYF.

The J gene is TRBJ2-3, the V gene TRBV2, with no clear D. Trimming pared 3 bases from V and 1 base from J, leaving 11 bases between. Germline V lookup: CDR1 SNHLY, CDR2 FYNNEI. The CDR3 totals 15 residues. The CDR3 DNA sequence: TGTGCCAGCAGTGACGAGGTTTCGGGCACAGATACGCAGTATTTT. It yields the protein CASSDEVSGTDTQYF.

The chain carries TRBV6-5 and TRBJ2-3, with D perhaps TRBD2 (5 bases). This CDR3 comprises 15 residues. Trimming shortened V by 2 bases and J by 0 bases, and 9 bases separated the two germline ends. Germline CDR1 and CDR2: MNHEY and SVGAGI. Here the CDR3 DNA reads TGTGCCAGCAGTTACGGTCCGGGGAGCACAGATACGCAGTATTTT. This encodes CASSYGPGSTDTQYF.

The sample holds a few counts of this clone. The chain combines TRBV7-6 with TRBJ2-2; D may be TRBD1 (6 bases). Germline CDR1 is SGHVS and CDR2 is FNYEAQ. This CDR3 is built from 16 residues. The V end was cut by 7 bases, the J end by 0 bases, with 15 bases between. In DNA, the CDR3 is TGTGCCAGCACCCCGCAAGGGGGAGCGAACACCGGGGAGCTGTTTTTT. Translation: CASTPQGGANTGELFF.

The V call is TRBV10-1, the J call TRBJ2-1, with TRBD2 as a possible D gene (7 bases). CDR3 length equals 16 residues. Trimming left V 6 bases short and J 1 base short, with 16 bases between. Germline V gene data show CDR1 as WNHNN and CDR2 as SYGVQD (reference sequence). The CDR3 is CASSLKAGASYNEQFF. CDR3 nucleotides: TGCGCCAGCAGCCTGAAGGCGGGGGCATCCTACAATGAGCAGTTCTTC.

The chain couples TRBV6-5 to TRBJ2-2; TRBD1 is a possible D gene (5 bases). The CDR3 loop spans 12 amino acids. Germline V gives CDR1 MNHEY, CDR2 SVGAGI. Trimming removed 2 bases at V and 8 bases at J, with 6 bases between. The CDR3 reads CASSYRGGELFF. As DNA, the CDR3 is TGTGCCAGCAGTTACAGGGGAGGGGAGCTGTTTTTT.

The rearrangement links TRBV30 to TRBJ1-1; tentatively, D is TRBD1 (5 bases). The germline gives CDR1 GTSNPN, CDR2 SVGIG (reference sequence). V was shortened by 3 bases and J by 1 base, with 9 bases between the two germline ends. CDR3 length equals 13 residues. CDR3 sequence: CAWSWGGNTEAFF. In DNA form, the CDR3 reads TGTGCCTGGAGCTGGGGGGGGAACACTGAAGCTTTCTTT.

This clone is a singleton in its sample. V gene TRBV27 combines with J gene TRBJ2-1; D is uncertain. The germline V gene has CDR1 MNHEY and CDR2 SMNVEV (reference sequence). Trimming took off 2 bases at V and 1 base at J, with 15 bases between the two ends. CDR3 length equals 17 residues. The CDR3 spells CASSLAAISLSYNEQFF. The CDR3, as DNA: TGTGCCAGCAGTTTAGCGGCAATCAGTCTATCCTACAATGAGCAGTTCTTC.

The V and J genes are TRBV7-2 and TRBJ1-3; 7 bases map to TRBD1. Germline lookup yields CDR1 SGHTA and CDR2 FQGNSA. The CDR3 is 15 amino acids. The trim removed 2 bases at V and 4 bases at J, leaving 5 bases unmatched. This chain's CDR3 is CASSLQGTVGNTIYF. CDR3 coding DNA: TGTGCCAGCAGCTTACAAGGGACAGTCGGAAACACCATATATTTT.

V and J are TRBV19 and TRBJ2-3, with 9 positions matching TRBD2. The length of the CDR3 is 14 residues. Trimming took 4 bases from V and 4 from J; bases not matched to a gene: 3. CDR1 and CDR2 from the germline V gene are LNHDA and SQIVND (reference sequence). The chain's CDR3 is CASSKGLAPDTQYF. CDR3 DNA sequence: TGTGCCAGTAGTAAGGGACTAGCTCCAGATACGCAGTATTTT.

In its sample, this clone was seen a few times. This sequence joins TRBV6-5 and TRBJ2-7; tentatively, D is TRBD2 (6 bases). Germline V gives CDR1 MNHEY, CDR2 SVGAGI. Trimming stripped 0 bases from V and 1 base from J, with 10 bases between. CDR3 length equals 15 residues. This CDR3 is CASSYSGTQSYEQYF. The DNA for the CDR3 is TGTGCCAGCAGTTACTCGGGGACTCAATCCTACGAGCAGTACTTC.

The chain combines TRBV10-3 with TRBJ1-4; D is undetermined. V was clipped by 0 bases and J by 0 bases, with 8 bases between them. In germline, CDR1 is ENHRY, CDR2 SYGVKD. The CDR3 totals 16 residues. In DNA, the CDR3 is TGTGCCATCAGTGAGTCCTTGGGCTCAACTAATGAAAAACTGTTTTTT. It translates to CAISESLGSTNEKLFF.

This chain uses TRBV5-1 with TRBJ2-5, with no clear D. CDR3 length equals 14 residues. CDR1 is SGHRS, CDR2 YFSETQ, per germline. The germline V and J ends were trimmed by 4 bases and 1 base, with 11 bases remaining between them. The CDR3 DNA follows: TGCGCCAGCAGCCAGGCCGTAAGCCAAGAGACCCAGTACTTC. Its protein product is CASSQAVSQETQYF.

This CDR3 is CASSQPLGTGTEAFF. DNA of the CDR3: TGTGCCAGCAGCCAGCCACTTGGGACAGGCACTGAAGCTTTCTTT. V gene TRBV4-2 combines with J gene TRBJ1-1, with 8 bases matching TRBD1. After removal of 3 bases from V and 4 bases from J, the junction contained 7 bases not matched to a gene. The length of the CDR3 is 15 residues. CDR1 is LGHNA, CDR2 YNFKEQ, per germline.

The chain joins TRBV12-5 to TRBJ2-1; D is perhaps TRBD2 (6 bases). Germline CDR1 is LGHNT and CDR2 is FRNRAP. V gave up 2 bases and J gave up 14 bases, with 13 bases separating them. The CDR3 totals 12 residues. The CDR3 DNA reads TGTGCTAGTGGTTTGACAGGACTAATAGAGTTCTTC. It codes for CASGLTGLIEFF.

This rearrangement joins TRBV2 to TRBJ1-5; TRBD1 matches 8 bases. The CDR3 runs 14 residues. With 5 bases clipped from V and 4 bases from J, the junction kept 4 bases outside the gene matches. Germline-derived CDR1 and CDR2 are SNHLY and FYNNEI. DNA for the CDR3: TGTGCCAGCAGTCCGGACAGGGATAATCAGCCCCAGCATTTT. Translation: CASSPDRDNQPQHF.

The rearrangement links TRBV2 to TRBJ2-7; 7 bases fit TRBD1. Germline trimming cut 1 base from V and 6 bases from J; bases unmatched to any gene: 18. Germline loops: CDR1 SNHLY, CDR2 FYNNEI. The CDR3 extends over 18 amino acids. CDR3 nucleotide sequence: TGTGCCAGCAGTGAAGGAGGGACAGCCTGGATGAGGCCTTCCGAGCAGTACTTC. Residues: CASSEGGTAWMRPSEQYF.

V is TRBV18 and J is TRBJ2-7; a possible D gene is TRBD1 (6 bases). The germline V gene encodes CDR1 KGHSH and CDR2 LQKENI. V shed 1 base and J shed 3 bases, with 7 bases lying between them. This CDR3 region has 13 residues. This CDR3 is CASSPQGDYEQYF. CDR3 nucleotide sequence: TGTGCCAGCTCACCACAGGGGGACTACGAGCAGTACTTC.